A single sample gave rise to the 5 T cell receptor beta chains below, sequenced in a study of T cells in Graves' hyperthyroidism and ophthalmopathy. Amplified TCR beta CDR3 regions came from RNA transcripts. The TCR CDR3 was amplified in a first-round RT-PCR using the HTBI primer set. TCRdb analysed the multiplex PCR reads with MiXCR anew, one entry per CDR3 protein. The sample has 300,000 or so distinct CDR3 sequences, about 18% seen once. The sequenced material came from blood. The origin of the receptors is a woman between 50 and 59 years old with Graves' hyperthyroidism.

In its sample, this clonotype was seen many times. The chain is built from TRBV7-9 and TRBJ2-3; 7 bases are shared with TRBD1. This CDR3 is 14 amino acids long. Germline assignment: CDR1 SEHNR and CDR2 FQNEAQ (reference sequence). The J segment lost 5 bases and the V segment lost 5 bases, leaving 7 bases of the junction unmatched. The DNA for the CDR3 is TGTGCCAGCAGCGCCCCGACAGGGAAAGATACGCAGTATTTT. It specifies CASSAPTGKDTQYF.

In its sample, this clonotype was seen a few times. The CDR3 sequence: CASSPGGYTDTQYF. The CDR3 DNA reads TGTGCCAGTAGCCCAGGCGGTTACACAGATACGCAGTATTTT. The chain has TRBV19 and TRBJ2-3; D gene uncertain. Trimming shortened V by 6 bases and J by 2 bases, and 12 bases separated the two germline ends. CDR3 length: 14 residues. Germline CDR1 is LNHDA and CDR2 is SQIVND (reference sequence). Full variable domain (rest looked up from reference TRBV19 and TRBJ2-3): DGGITQSPKYLFRKEGQNVTLSCEQNLNHDAMYWYRQDPGQGLRLIYYSQIVNDFQKGDIAEGYSVSREKKESFPLTVTSAQKNPTAFYLCASSPGGYTDTQYFGPGTRLTVL.

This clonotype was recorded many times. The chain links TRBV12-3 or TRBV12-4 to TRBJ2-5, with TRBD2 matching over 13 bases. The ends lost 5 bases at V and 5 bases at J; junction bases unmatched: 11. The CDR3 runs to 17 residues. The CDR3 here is CASSPNTLTSGRETQYF. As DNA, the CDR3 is TGTGCCAGCAGTCCCAATACATTGACTAGCGGGAGGGAGACCCAGTACTTC.

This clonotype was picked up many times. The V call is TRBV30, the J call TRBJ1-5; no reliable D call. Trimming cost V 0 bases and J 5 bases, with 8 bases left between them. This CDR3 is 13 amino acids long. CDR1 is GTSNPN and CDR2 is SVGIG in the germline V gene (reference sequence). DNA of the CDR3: TGTGCCTGGAGTGTTACAAACGATCAGCCCCAGCATTTT. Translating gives CAWSVTNDQPQHF.

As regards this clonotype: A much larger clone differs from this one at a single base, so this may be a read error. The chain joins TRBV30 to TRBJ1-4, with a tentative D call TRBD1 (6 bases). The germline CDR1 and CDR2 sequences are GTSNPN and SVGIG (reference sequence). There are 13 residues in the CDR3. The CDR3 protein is CAWSAGVAEKLLF. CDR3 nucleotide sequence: TGTGCCTGGAGCGCAGGGGTGGCTGAAAAACTGCTTTTT.